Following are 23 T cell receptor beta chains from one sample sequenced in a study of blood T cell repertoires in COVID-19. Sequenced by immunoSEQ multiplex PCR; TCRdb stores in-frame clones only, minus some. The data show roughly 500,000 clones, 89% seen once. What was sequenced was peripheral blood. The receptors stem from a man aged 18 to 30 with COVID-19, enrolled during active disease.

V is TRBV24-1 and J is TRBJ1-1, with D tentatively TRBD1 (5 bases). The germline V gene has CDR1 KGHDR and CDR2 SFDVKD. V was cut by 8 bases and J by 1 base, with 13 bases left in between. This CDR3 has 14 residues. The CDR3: CATTQPQENTEAFF. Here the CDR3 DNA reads TGTGCCACCACCCAACCACAGGAGAACACTGAAGCTTTCTTT.

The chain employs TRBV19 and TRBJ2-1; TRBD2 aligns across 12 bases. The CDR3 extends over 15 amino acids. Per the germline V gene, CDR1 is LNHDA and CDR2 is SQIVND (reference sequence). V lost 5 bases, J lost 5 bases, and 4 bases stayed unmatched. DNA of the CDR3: TGTGCCAGTAGTTCCCGGACTAGCGGGAACAATGAGCAGTTCTTC. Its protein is CASSSRTSGNNEQFF.

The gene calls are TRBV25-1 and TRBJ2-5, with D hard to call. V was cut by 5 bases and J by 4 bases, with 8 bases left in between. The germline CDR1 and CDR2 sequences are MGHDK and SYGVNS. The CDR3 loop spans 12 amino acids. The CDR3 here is CASSLSGETQYF. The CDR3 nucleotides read TGTGCCAGCAGTCTGAGTGGAGAGACCCAGTACTTC.

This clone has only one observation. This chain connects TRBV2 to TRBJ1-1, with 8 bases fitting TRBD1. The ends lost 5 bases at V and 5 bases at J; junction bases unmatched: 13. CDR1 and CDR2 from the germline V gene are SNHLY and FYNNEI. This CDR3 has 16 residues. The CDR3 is CASSFSTGGPGTEAFF. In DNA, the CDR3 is TGTGCCAGCAGTTTTTCCACAGGGGGGCCGGGGACTGAAGCTTTCTTT.

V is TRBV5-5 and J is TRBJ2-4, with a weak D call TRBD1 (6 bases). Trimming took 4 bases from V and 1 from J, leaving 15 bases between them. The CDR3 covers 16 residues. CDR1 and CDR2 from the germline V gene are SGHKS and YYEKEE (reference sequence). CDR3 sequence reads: CASSPTGLTAKNIQYF. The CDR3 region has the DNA TGTGCCAGCAGCCCGACAGGACTCACGGCCAAAAACATTCAGTACTTC.

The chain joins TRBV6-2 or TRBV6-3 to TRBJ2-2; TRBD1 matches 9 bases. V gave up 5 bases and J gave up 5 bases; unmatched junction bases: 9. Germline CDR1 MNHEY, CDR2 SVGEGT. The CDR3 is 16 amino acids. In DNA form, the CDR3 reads TGTGCCAGCAGTGGCGGGACAGGGAAAAAAACCGGGGAGCTGTTTTTT. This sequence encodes CASSGGTGKKTGELFF.

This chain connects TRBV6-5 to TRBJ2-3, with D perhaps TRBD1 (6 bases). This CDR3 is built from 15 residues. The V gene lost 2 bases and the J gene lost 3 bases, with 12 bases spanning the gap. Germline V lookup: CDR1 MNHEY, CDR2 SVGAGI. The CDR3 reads CASSYGGQLTDTQYF. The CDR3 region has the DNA TGTGCCAGCAGTTACGGGGGACAACTTACAGATACGCAGTATTTT.

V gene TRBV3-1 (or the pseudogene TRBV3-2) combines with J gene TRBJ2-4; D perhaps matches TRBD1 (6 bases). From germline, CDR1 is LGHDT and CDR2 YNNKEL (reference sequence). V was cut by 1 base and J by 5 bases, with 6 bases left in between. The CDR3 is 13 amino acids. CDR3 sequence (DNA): TGTGCCAGCAGCCAAGGGACAGAAAACATTCAGTACTTC. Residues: CASSQGTENIQYF.

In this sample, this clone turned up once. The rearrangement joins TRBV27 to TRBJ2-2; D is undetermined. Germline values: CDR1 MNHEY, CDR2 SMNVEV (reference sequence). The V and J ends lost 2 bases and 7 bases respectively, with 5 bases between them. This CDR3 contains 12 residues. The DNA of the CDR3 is TGTGCCAGCAGTTTAATTAACGGGGAGCTGTTTTTT. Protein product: CASSLINGELFF.

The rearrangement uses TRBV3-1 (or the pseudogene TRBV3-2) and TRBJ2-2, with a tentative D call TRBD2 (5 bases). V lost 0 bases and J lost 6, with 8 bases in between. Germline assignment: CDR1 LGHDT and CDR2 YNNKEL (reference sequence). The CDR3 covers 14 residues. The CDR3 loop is CASSQDHGAGELFF. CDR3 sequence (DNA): TGTGCCAGCAGCCAAGATCACGGGGCCGGGGAGCTGTTTTTT.

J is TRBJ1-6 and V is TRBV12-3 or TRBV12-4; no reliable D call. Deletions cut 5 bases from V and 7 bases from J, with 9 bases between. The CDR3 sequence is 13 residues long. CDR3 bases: TGTGCCAGCAGTCTGCGACTGAATTCACCCCTCCACTTT. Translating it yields CASSLRLNSPLHF.

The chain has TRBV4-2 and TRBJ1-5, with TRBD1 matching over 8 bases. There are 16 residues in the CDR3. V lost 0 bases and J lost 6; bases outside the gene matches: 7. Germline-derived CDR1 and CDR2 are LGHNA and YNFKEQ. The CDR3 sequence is CASSQDSGGIIQPQHF. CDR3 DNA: TGTGCCAGCAGCCAAGATTCAGGGGGCATTATTCAGCCCCAGCATTTT.

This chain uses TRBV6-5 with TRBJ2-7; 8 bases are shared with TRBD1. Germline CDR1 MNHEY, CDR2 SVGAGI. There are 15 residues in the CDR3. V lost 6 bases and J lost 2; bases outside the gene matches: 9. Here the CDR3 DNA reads TGTGCCAGCAGCCGAGGACAGGGTGCTCCCTACGAGCAGTACTTC. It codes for CASSRGQGAPYEQYF.

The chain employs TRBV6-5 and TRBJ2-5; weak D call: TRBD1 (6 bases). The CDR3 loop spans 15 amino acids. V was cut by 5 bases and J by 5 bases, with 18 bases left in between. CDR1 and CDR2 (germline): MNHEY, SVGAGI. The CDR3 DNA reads TGTGCCAGCAGTCACGAAAGAGACAGGCTGGAGACCCAGTACTTC. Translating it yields CASSHERDRLETQYF.

The DNA of the CDR3 is TGTGCCACGTCAGGGTTTGGTGAGCAGTACTTC. Its protein is CATSGFGEQYF. V usage is TRBV6-6 and J usage is TRBJ2-7; a weak D match, TRBD1 (5 bases). The CDR3 runs 11 residues. Germline CDR1 MNHNY, CDR2 SVGAGI (reference sequence). Trimming shortened V by 10 bases and J by 7 bases, and 14 bases separated the two germline ends.

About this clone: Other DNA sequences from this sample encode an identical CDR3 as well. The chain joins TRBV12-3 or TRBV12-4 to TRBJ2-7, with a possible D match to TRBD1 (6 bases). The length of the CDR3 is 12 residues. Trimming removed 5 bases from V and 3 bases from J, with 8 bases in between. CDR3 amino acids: CASSRQVYEQYF. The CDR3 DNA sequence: TGTGCCAGCAGTAGACAGGTCTACGAGCAGTACTTC.

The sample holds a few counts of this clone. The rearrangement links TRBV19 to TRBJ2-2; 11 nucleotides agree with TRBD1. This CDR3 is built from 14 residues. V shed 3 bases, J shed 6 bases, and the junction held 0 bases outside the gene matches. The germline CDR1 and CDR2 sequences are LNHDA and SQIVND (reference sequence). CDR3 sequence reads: CASSMGQGAGELFF. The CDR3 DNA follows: TGTGCCAGTAGTATGGGACAGGGGGCCGGGGAGCTGTTTTTT.

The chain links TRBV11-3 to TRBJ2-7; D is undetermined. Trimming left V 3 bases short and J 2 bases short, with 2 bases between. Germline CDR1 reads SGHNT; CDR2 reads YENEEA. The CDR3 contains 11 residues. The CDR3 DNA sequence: TGTGCCAGCAGCTTCGCCTACGAGCAGTACTTC. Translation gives CASSFAYEQYF.

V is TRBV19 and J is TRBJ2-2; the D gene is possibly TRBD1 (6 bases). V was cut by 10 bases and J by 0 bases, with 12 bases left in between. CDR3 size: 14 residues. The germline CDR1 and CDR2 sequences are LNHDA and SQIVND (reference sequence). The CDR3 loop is CATQGGPNTGELFF. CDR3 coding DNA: TGTGCCACGCAAGGGGGACCGAACACCGGGGAGCTGTTTTTT.

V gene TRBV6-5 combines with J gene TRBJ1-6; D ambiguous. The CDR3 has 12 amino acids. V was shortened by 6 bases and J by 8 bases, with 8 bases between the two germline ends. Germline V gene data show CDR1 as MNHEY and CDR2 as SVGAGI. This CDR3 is CASRLEYSPLHF. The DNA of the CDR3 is TGTGCCAGCAGGCTAGAGTATTCACCCCTCCACTTT.

The CDR3 sequence: CASSSRTSGRNNEQFF. The CDR3 DNA is TGTGCCAGCTCATCTCGGACTAGCGGGAGAAACAATGAGCAGTTCTTC. The rearrangement joins TRBV18 to TRBJ2-1; 13 bases are shared with TRBD2. Per germline, CDR1 KGHSH and CDR2 LQKENI. CDR3 length: 16 residues. V lost 5 bases to trimming and J lost 5 bases; unmatched junction nucleotides: 6.

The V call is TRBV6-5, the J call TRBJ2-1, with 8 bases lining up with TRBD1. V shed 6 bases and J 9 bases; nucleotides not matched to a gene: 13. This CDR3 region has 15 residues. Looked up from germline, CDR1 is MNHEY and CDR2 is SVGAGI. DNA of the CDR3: TGTGCCAGCAGGATCGATCCAGGGGGCCGGAGTGAGCAGTTCTTC. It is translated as CASRIDPGGRSEQFF.

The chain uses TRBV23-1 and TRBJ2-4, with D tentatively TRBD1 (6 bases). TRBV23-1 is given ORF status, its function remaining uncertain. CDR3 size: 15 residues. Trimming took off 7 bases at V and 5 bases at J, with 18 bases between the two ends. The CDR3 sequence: CASIRSGQGQNIQYF. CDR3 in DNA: TGCGCCAGCATTCGTTCCGGGCAGGGGCAAAACATTCAGTACTTC.